The rows below give T cell receptor beta chains drawn from one sample of a study of T cell responses to AZD1222 COVID-19 vaccine. Clones were sequenced by immunoSEQ multiplex PCR, and TCRdb holds only the in-frame ones, with some missing. This sample has around 150,000 clones, with approximately 90% found just once. The sample was peripheral blood, taken 28 days after the second AZD1222 dose. These receptors were obtained from an adult who received the AZD1222 COVID-19 vaccine. Each CDR3 is given with its conserved first and last residue. Fields, in order: CDR3 protein, CDR3 DNA, D gene, J gene, V gene, clone size. D genes are given only for firm matches. A clone size is listed for some rows: how often the clone was seen (once, few, many), or a class if it is expanded.

CDR3: CASSMGLSYNEQFF; DNA: TGTGCCAGCAGTATGGGACTCTCATACAATGAGCAGTTCTTC; D: .; J: TRBJ2-1; V: TRBV28; size: .
CDR3: CASSLAGSQETQYF; DNA: TGTGCCAGCAGCTTAGCGGGCAGTCAAGAGACCCAGTACTTC; D: .; J: TRBJ2-5; V: TRBV7-9; size: .
CDR3: CASSDVSGGADTQYF; DNA: TGTGCCAGCAGTGACGTTAGCGGGGGGGCAGATACGCAGTATTTT; D: TRBD2; J: TRBJ2-3; V: TRBV6-4; size: .
CDR3: CASSFRQSYEQYF; DNA: TGTGCCAGCAGTTTCCGACAGAGCTACGAGCAGTACTTC; D: .; J: TRBJ2-7; V: TRBV6-5; size: .
CDR3: CASSMQGAAEKLFF; DNA: TGTGCCAGTAGTATGCAGGGGGCGGCTGAAAAACTGTTTTTT; D: TRBD1; J: TRBJ1-4; V: TRBV19; size: .
CDR3: CAIKDSMNTEAFF; DNA: TGTGCCATCAAAGACAGTATGAACACTGAAGCTTTCTTT; D: .; J: TRBJ1-1; V: TRBV10-3; size: .
CDR3: CASSRTGGMGSNQPQHF; DNA: TGTGCCAGCAGCCGGACAGGGGGCATGGGGAGCAATCAGCCCCAGCATTTT; D: TRBD1; J: TRBJ1-5; V: TRBV27; size: .
CDR3: CASSEGAGGPLQFF; DNA: TGTGCCAGCAGTGAAGGAGCGGGGGGGCCGTTGCAGTTCTTC; D: TRBD2; J: TRBJ2-1; V: TRBV6-4; size: .
CDR3: CASSYSITHQETQYF; DNA: TGTGCCAGCAGTTACTCGATTACCCACCAAGAGACCCAGTACTTC; D: .; J: TRBJ2-5; V: TRBV6-5; size: .
CDR3: CSGRDRAYEQYF; DNA: TGCAGCGGCCGGGACAGGGCCTACGAGCAGTACTTC; D: TRBD1; J: TRBJ2-7; V: TRBV29-1; size: once
CDR3: CASSFTGGTEAFF; DNA: TGCGCCAGCAGCTTCACAGGGGGCACTGAAGCTTTCTTT; D: TRBD1; J: TRBJ1-1; V: TRBV5-1; size: .
CDR3: CASSSRYSGNTIYF; DNA: TGTGCCAGCAGTAGCAGGTACTCTGGAAACACCATATATTTT; D: .; J: TRBJ1-3; V: TRBV27; size: .
CDR3: CASSLVQRGGITDTQYF; DNA: TGTGCCAGCAGCTTAGTTCAGCGGGGGGGGATCACAGATACGCAGTATTTT; D: TRBD2; J: TRBJ2-3; V: TRBV7-6; size: .
CDR3: CASSPLAGGPGEQFF; DNA: TGTGCCAGCAGCCCTCTAGCGGGGGGGCCGGGGGAGCAGTTCTTC; D: TRBD2; J: TRBJ2-1; V: TRBV3-1/TRBV3-2; size: .
CDR3: CASSLGTVGRTGYTF; DNA: TGTGCCAGCAGCTTAGGGACAGTGGGACGAACTGGCTACACCTTC; D: .; J: TRBJ1-2; V: TRBV7-8; size: once
CDR3: CASSKGEGASSGANVLTF; DNA: TGTGCCAGCAGCAAAGGGGAGGGTGCAAGCTCTGGGGCCAACGTCCTGACTTTC; D: .; J: TRBJ2-6; V: TRBV21-1; size: .
CDR3: CASSLGRPYSYNEQFF; DNA: TGTGCCAGCAGCTTAGGCAGGCCCTACTCCTACAATGAGCAGTTCTTC; D: .; J: TRBJ2-1; V: TRBV7-9; size: .
CDR3: CASSPRSGTEAFF; DNA: TGTGCCAGCAGCCCCAGGTCGGGCACTGAAGCTTTCTTT; D: .; J: TRBJ1-1; V: TRBV9; size: .
CDR3: CASSLLGQGSKKLFF; DNA: TGTGCCAGCAGCCTACTGGGACAGGGAAGCAAAAAACTGTTTTTT; D: TRBD1; J: TRBJ1-4; V: TRBV14; size: .
CDR3: CSVEAANTEAFF; DNA: TGCAGCGTTGAGGCGGCGAACACTGAAGCTTTCTTT; D: .; J: TRBJ1-1; V: TRBV29-1; size: .
CDR3: CASSSSGGGDVFF; DNA: TGTGCCAGCAGCTCCAGCGGGGGGGGAGATGTGTTCTTC; D: TRBD2; J: TRBJ2-1; V: TRBV7-2; size: .
CDR3: CASSLTAANYGYTF; DNA: TGCGCCAGCAGCTTGACAGCCGCCAACTATGGCTACACCTTC; D: .; J: TRBJ1-2; V: TRBV5-1; size: .
CDR3: CASSPPTGLTVGYTF; DNA: TGTGCCAGCAGCCCACCGACAGGGTTGACAGTAGGCTACACCTTC; D: TRBD1; J: TRBJ1-2; V: TRBV5-4; size: .
CDR3: CASSQASSGANVLTF; DNA: TGTGCCAGCAGCCAAGCGAGCTCTGGGGCCAACGTCCTGACTTTC; D: .; J: TRBJ2-6; V: TRBV3-1/TRBV3-2; size: .
CDR3: CASSGMDRGYGYTF; DNA: TGTGCCAGCAGTGGCATGGACAGGGGGTATGGCTACACCTTC; D: TRBD1; J: TRBJ1-2; V: TRBV3-1/TRBV3-2; size: few
CDR3: CASSLAGTENYGYTF; DNA: TGTGCCAGCAGCTTGGCGGGGACAGAGAACTATGGCTACACCTTC; D: TRBD1; J: TRBJ1-2; V: TRBV5-6; size: .
CDR3: CASRMVPGQGGELFF; DNA: TGTGCCAGTAGGATGGTCCCGGGACAGGGCGGAGAGCTGTTTTTT; D: TRBD1; J: TRBJ2-2; V: TRBV19; size: .
CDR3: CSVERGGEQYF; DNA: TGCAGCGTTGAGCGGGGGGGCGAGCAGTACTTC; D: TRBD2; J: TRBJ2-7; V: TRBV29-1; size: .
CDR3: CSASKVAGDTGELFF; DNA: TGCAGTGCTAGTAAGGTAGCGGGGGACACCGGGGAGCTGTTTTTT; D: TRBD2; J: TRBJ2-2; V: TRBV20-1; size: .
CDR3: CASSQVPTSGGPYEQYF; DNA: TGCGCCAGCAGCCAAGTCCCCACTAGCGGGGGGCCTTACGAGCAGTACTTC; D: TRBD2; J: TRBJ2-7; V: TRBV4-1; size: .
CDR3: CSAHGGHTEAFF; DNA: TGCAGCGCCCATGGGGGGCACACTGAAGCTTTCTTT; D: .; J: TRBJ1-1; V: TRBV29-1; size: .
CDR3: CASSLSSGAGDGTEAFF; DNA: TGCGCCAGCAGCTTGTCATCAGGCGCCGGGGATGGCACTGAAGCTTTCTTT; D: .; J: TRBJ1-1; V: TRBV5-1; size: .
CDR3: CASSLSGGAGNTIYF; DNA: TGTGCCAGCAGCTTATCAGGGGGAGCTGGAAACACCATATATTTT; D: TRBD1; J: TRBJ1-3; V: TRBV7-3; size: .
CDR3: CASSEWGADTGELFF; DNA: TGTGCCAGCAGTGAGTGGGGGGCCGACACCGGGGAGCTGTTTTTT; D: .; J: TRBJ2-2; V: TRBV2; size: .
CDR3: CASSSGGGRGYGYTF; DNA: TGTGCCAGTAGCAGCGGCGGGGGCAGGGGCTATGGCTACACCTTC; D: .; J: TRBJ1-2; V: TRBV19; size: .
CDR3: CASSRGGGAFF; DNA: TGTGCCAGCAGCCGGGGGGGCGGGGCTTTCTTT; D: .; J: TRBJ1-1; V: TRBV6-5; size: .
CDR3: CASIYSASNYGYTF; DNA: TGTGCCAGCATCTACAGCGCTTCTAACTATGGCTACACCTTC; D: .; J: TRBJ1-2; V: TRBV2; size: .
CDR3: CASSPGRDRDPNEQFF; DNA: TGTGCCAGCAGCCCGGGGCGGGACAGGGACCCCAATGAGCAGTTCTTC; D: TRBD1; J: TRBJ2-1; V: TRBV5-4; size: .
CDR3: CASRSQGGWMNTEAFF; DNA: TGTGCCAGCCGTTCGCAAGGAGGTTGGATGAACACTGAAGCTTTCTTT; D: .; J: TRBJ1-1; V: TRBV6-5; size: .
CDR3: CASSQGANYGYTF; DNA: TGTGCCAGCAGCCAGGGAGCTAACTATGGCTACACCTTC; D: .; J: TRBJ1-2; V: TRBV2; size: .
CDR3: CASSEGQSSTDTQYF; DNA: TGCGCCAGCAGTGAAGGACAATCAAGCACAGATACGCAGTATTTT; D: .; J: TRBJ2-3; V: TRBV10-1; size: once
CDR3: CASSQERVSYNEQFF; DNA: TGTGCCAGCAGCCAAGAAAGGGTCTCCTACAATGAGCAGTTCTTC; D: .; J: TRBJ2-1; V: TRBV4-2; size: .
CDR3: CASSQEVGVGYTF; DNA: TGCGCCAGCAGCCAAGAGGTAGGGGTTGGCTACACCTTC; D: .; J: TRBJ1-2; V: TRBV4-1; size: .
CDR3: CATSDFGPYEQYF; DNA: TGTGCCACCAGTGATTTCGGACCCTACGAGCAGTACTTC; D: .; J: TRBJ2-7; V: TRBV24-1; size: .
CDR3: CASRAVDSPLHF; DNA: TGTGCCAGCAGGGCGGTGGATTCACCCCTCCACTTT; D: .; J: TRBJ1-6; V: TRBV6-5; size: .
CDR3: CASGEVQDRGNTEAFF; DNA: TGTGCCAGCGGGGAAGTGCAGGACAGGGGGAACACTGAAGCTTTCTTT; D: TRBD1; J: TRBJ1-1; V: TRBV11-3; size: .
CDR3: CASRRRQSGSPLHF; DNA: TGTGCCAGCAGACGGCGGCAGAGCGGTTCACCCCTCCACTTT; D: .; J: TRBJ1-6; V: TRBV25-1; size: .
CDR3: CASSQASGTGSLGYTF; DNA: TGTGCCAGCAGCCAAGCTTCCGGGACAGGGTCCTTGGGCTACACCTTC; D: TRBD1; J: TRBJ1-2; V: TRBV3-1/TRBV3-2; size: .
CDR3: CASGLSGYTEAFF; DNA: TGTGCTAGTGGTTTGTCGGGGTACACTGAAGCTTTCTTT; D: .; J: TRBJ1-1; V: TRBV12-5; size: .
CDR3: CASSDSSQPSGGYTF; DNA: TGTGCCAGCAGTGACTCGAGTCAGCCCTCGGGGGGCTACACCTTC; D: .; J: TRBJ1-2; V: TRBV6-4; size: .
CDR3: CASSLGVGPYGYTF; DNA: TGTGCCAGCAGCTTAGGGGTAGGGCCCTATGGCTACACCTTC; D: .; J: TRBJ1-2; V: TRBV7-9; size: .
CDR3: CASSRGLLRTDTQYF; DNA: TGTGCCAGCTCAAGAGGACTCCTCCGCACAGATACGCAGTATTTT; D: .; J: TRBJ2-3; V: TRBV18; size: .